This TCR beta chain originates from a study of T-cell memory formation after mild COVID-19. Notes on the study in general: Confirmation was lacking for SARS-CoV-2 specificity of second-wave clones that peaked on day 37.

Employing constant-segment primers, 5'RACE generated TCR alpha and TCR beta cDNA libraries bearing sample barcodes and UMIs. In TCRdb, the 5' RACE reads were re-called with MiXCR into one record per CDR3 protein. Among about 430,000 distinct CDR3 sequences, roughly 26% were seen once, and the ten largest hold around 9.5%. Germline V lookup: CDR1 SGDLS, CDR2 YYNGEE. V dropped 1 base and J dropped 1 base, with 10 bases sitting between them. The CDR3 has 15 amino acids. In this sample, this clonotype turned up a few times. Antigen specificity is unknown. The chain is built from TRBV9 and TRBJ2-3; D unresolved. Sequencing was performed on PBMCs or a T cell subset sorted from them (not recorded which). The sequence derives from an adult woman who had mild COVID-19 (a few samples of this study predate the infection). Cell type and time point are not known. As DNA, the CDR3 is TGTGCCAGCAGCGTATCTCCTCGCGGCACAGATACGCAGTATTTT. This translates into CASSVSPRGTDTQYF.